A selection of T cell receptor beta chains follows, all from one sample in a study of T cell responses to AZD1222 COVID-19 vaccine. The table came from immunoSEQ multiplex PCR; TCRdb's copy has only in-frame clones and leaves some out. The table includes 130,000 to 150,000 clones, under 95% detected once. Source: peripheral blood, taken on day 0 of AZD1222 vaccination. The receptors derive from an adult in good health. Both conserved end residues are part of each CDR3.

CASRSSAYGYTF	TRBV19
CASSKVPFQGGGIPGELFF	TRBV28
CASSGPGTGWDNYGYTF	TRBV5-5
CASSESYAEAFF	TRBV25-1
CATSREALGRAHEQFF	TRBV15
CASSLQRGQETQYF	TRBV7-2
CASSRGTDSRGAEQYF	TRBV3-1/TRBV3-2
CASTTGGGTGLMNTEAFF	TRBV13
CASSYRAGPLSRNTEAFF	TRBV6-2/TRBV6-3
CASSLALGGPYGYTF	TRBV7-8
CASSPRWGLGVEQFF	TRBV7-9
CASSSAPLVEQYF	TRBV7-2
CASRGHLYSNQPQHF	TRBV28
CASSIGVNYEQYF	TRBV19
CASSFPGVEQFF	TRBV7-9
CASSFRQQGYTF	TRBV28
CASSPRHRKDTQYF	TRBV6-5
CASSLGTFGYEQYF	TRBV27
CASSTRLAGETQYF	TRBV7-9
CASSQDILYEQYF	TRBV4-2
CASSQGRGRYGELFF	TRBV4-2
CASSPLAGLGDGYTF	TRBV18
CASSLSGSERVTIYF	TRBV5-6
CASSSYSGLAYGYTF	TRBV13
CASSEQGKETQYF	TRBV2
CASSVVPDGEKLFF	TRBV9
CASNTPGLLYGYTF	TRBV19
CASSPGTRYFEQYF	TRBV18
CASSQSAGGLYNEQFF	TRBV4-2